Below, 17 T cell receptor beta chains from the same sample are listed, as sequenced in a study of blood T cell repertoires in COVID-19. Only in-frame clones appear in the TCRdb table, and some are missing; sequencing was by immunoSEQ multiplex PCR. This sample has under 200,000 clones, with 88% found just once. The sequenced material came from peripheral blood. These receptors were taken from a man in his forties or fifties with active or convalescent COVID-19.

This clone has just one count. The rearrangement links TRBV28 to TRBJ1-6; D might be TRBD1 (6 bases). The germline V gene has CDR1 MDHEN and CDR2 SYDVKM. There are 16 residues in the CDR3. V lost 4 bases and J lost 10, with 20 bases in between. The CDR3 here is CASSSHKTGSGSPLHF. CDR3 coding DNA: TGTGCCAGCAGTTCACATAAGACAGGTAGTGGATCACCCCTCCACTTT.

This sequence joins TRBV7-9 and TRBJ2-7, with 10 bases identical to TRBD1. Germline CDR1 reads SEHNR; CDR2 reads FQNEAQ (reference sequence). The CDR3 covers 15 residues. After removal of 5 bases from V and 2 bases from J, the junction contained 6 bases not matched to a gene. CDR3 region: CASSPPGQGTYEQYF. CDR3 in DNA: TGTGCCAGCAGCCCACCGGGACAGGGGACCTACGAGCAGTACTTC.

The chain uses TRBV24-1 and TRBJ2-1; 10 nucleotides align to TRBD2. The CDR3 is 14 amino acids. CDR1 is KGHDR, CDR2 SFDVKD, per germline. Trimming cost V 5 bases and J 4 bases; bases outside gene matches: 1. Here the CDR3 reads CATSAAGGYNEQFF. The CDR3 bases are TGTGCCACCAGTGCAGCGGGAGGGTACAATGAGCAGTTCTTC.

V usage is TRBV21-1 and J usage is TRBJ2-7; no check of the table's D call, TRBD1, against the DNA was made. TRBV21-1 is shown as a pseudogene. The CDR3 extends over 16 amino acids. The CDR3 bases are TGTGCCAGCAGCAAAAGACCGAACCAAAGACACTACGAGCAGTACTTC. Protein sequence: CASSKRPNQRHYEQYF.

The rearrangement joins TRBV5-1 to TRBJ2-1, with 10 bases lining up with TRBD2. This CDR3 region has 15 residues. Germline V gives CDR1 SGHRS, CDR2 YFSETQ. Trimming took 4 bases from V and 7 from J; bases not matched to a gene: 8. The CDR3 region is CASSPPGLARNEQFF. Here the CDR3 DNA reads TGCGCCAGCAGCCCACCGGGACTAGCGCGGAATGAGCAGTTCTTC.

The V gene is TRBV19, the J gene TRBJ1-5; D call uncertain. Germline V lookup: CDR1 LNHDA, CDR2 SQIVND (reference sequence). CDR3 length: 16 amino acids. Trimming took off 2 bases at V and 1 base at J, with 12 bases between the two ends. In DNA form, the CDR3 reads TGTGCCAGTAGTATAACACACCGACTGAGCAATCAGCCCCAGCATTTT. It codes for CASSITHRLSNQPQHF.

This rearrangement joins TRBV7-9 to TRBJ2-7; 7 bases agree with TRBD2. The CDR3 loop spans 18 amino acids. CDR1 is SEHNR and CDR2 is FQNEAQ in the germline V gene (reference sequence). V gave up 4 bases and J gave up 0 bases; unmatched junction bases: 15. The CDR3 spells CASSSPSGRMVDSYEQYF. CDR3 DNA: TGTGCCAGCAGCTCCCCATCCGGGAGGATGGTGGACTCCTACGAGCAGTACTTC.

The V and J genes are TRBV5-8 and TRBJ1-2; 7 nucleotides agree with TRBD1. Trimming took 2 bases from V and 4 from J; bases not matched to a gene: 8. The CDR3 has 15 amino acids. In germline, CDR1 is SGHTS, CDR2 YDEGEE. In nucleotides, the CDR3 is TGTGCCAGCAGCTTCGTGGCAGGGGGGACCTATGGCTACACCTTC. Protein sequence: CASSFVAGGTYGYTF.

This sequence joins TRBV24-1 and TRBJ1-2; 11 positions agree with TRBD1. The CDR3 loop spans 14 amino acids. CDR1 is KGHDR and CDR2 is SFDVKD in the germline V gene. Losses at the gene ends were 9 bases for V and 6 bases for J; bases not matched to a gene: 8. The CDR3: CATRGQGALNGYTF. The CDR3 region has the DNA TGTGCCACCCGTGGACAGGGGGCGCTCAATGGCTACACCTTC.

The chain uses TRBV2 and TRBJ2-1, with 9 bases aligning to TRBD2. CDR3 length equals 16 residues. The V gene end was trimmed by 6 bases and the J gene end by 0 bases; junction bases not matched to a gene: 6. Germline-derived CDR1 and CDR2 are SNHLY and FYNNEI. CDR3 protein: CASRGLASSSYNEQFF. The CDR3 coding sequence is TGTGCCAGCAGGGGACTAGCTTCAAGCTCCTACAATGAGCAGTTCTTC.

This chain joins TRBV19 and TRBJ1-1; 7 bases match TRBD1. Trimming removed 3 bases from V and 1 base from J; junction bases left unmatched: 8. Germline CDR1 and CDR2: LNHDA and SQIVND (reference sequence). This CDR3 has 16 residues. The CDR3 sequence is CASSISMDRPNTEAFF. CDR3 nucleotides: TGTGCCAGTAGTATTTCAATGGACAGGCCGAACACTGAAGCTTTCTTT. The full variable domain, with the rest looked up from reference TRBV19 and TRBJ1-1, is DGGITQSPKYLFRKEGQNVTLSCEQNLNHDAMYWYRQDPGQGLRLIYYSQIVNDFQKGDIAEGYSVSREKKESFPLTVTSAQKNPTAFYLCASSISMDRPNTEAFFGQGTRLTVV.

The chain joins TRBV6-1 to TRBJ2-7; D is perhaps TRBD1 (5 bases). Germline lookup yields CDR1 MNHNS and CDR2 SASEGT. V was cut by 1 base and J by 7 bases, with 20 bases left in between. The CDR3 totals 16 residues. The CDR3 DNA follows: TGTGCCAGCAGTGAAGAACCCGCAGGGTTCAGTGGGGAGCAGTACTTC. Translation gives CASSEEPAGFSGEQYF.

The chain carries TRBV4-3 and TRBJ2-7, with TRBD1 identical over 11 bases. The CDR3 sequence is 14 residues long. After removal of 6 bases from V and 2 bases from J, the junction contained 3 bases not matched to a gene. The germline V gene has CDR1 LGHNA and CDR2 YSLEER. The CDR3 coding sequence is TGCGCCAGCAGTCCGGGACAGGGGGCCTACGAGCAGTACTTC. The encoded protein is CASSPGQGAYEQYF.

This rearrangement joins TRBV28 to TRBJ2-7, with 9 bases matching TRBD1. Germline-derived CDR1 and CDR2 are MDHEN and SYDVKM. The CDR3 contains 13 residues. Trimming took 11 bases from V and 6 from J; bases not matched to a gene: 11. The CDR3 loop is CAGMDRGNSEQYF. CDR3 in DNA: TGTGCCGGGATGGACAGGGGAAACTCCGAGCAGTACTTC.

The V call is TRBV7-3, the J call TRBJ2-3; 13 nucleotides agree with TRBD2. Germline-derived CDR1 and CDR2 are SGHTA and FQGTGA. The CDR3 loop spans 16 amino acids. V dropped 5 bases and J dropped 6; count of bases not matched to a gene: 8. The CDR3 DNA reads as TGTGCCAGCAGCCCCCGGACTAGCGGGGGTGGGGATACGCAGTATTTT. It encodes CASSPRTSGGGDTQYF. The entire variable domain, with the rest obtained from reference TRBV7-3 and TRBJ2-3, is as follows: GAGVSQTPSNKVTEKGKYVELRCDPISGHTALYWYRQSLGQGPEFLIYFQGTGAADDSGLPNDRFFAVRPEGSVSTLKIQRTERGDSAVYLCASSPRTSGGGDTQYFGPGTRLTVL.

V gene TRBV5-1 combines with J gene TRBJ2-6, with a weak D call TRBD2 (6 bases). Trimming cost V 0 bases and J 0 bases, with 7 bases left between them. Germline CDR1 is SGHRS and CDR2 is YFSETQ. This CDR3 comprises 16 residues. The CDR3, as DNA: TGCGCCAGCAGCTTGGACGGGAGCTCTGGGGCCAACGTCCTGACTTTC. Translating it yields CASSLDGSSGANVLTF.

The chain couples TRBV6-5 to TRBJ2-7, with 10 bases fitting TRBD2. The CDR3 has 14 residues. The trim removed 8 bases at V and 3 bases at J, leaving 7 bases unmatched. CDR1 is MNHEY, CDR2 SVGAGI, per germline. CDR3 loop: CASARLAGRYEQYF. The CDR3 nucleotides are TGTGCCAGCGCGAGACTAGCGGGTCGCTACGAGCAGTACTTC.